This T cell receptor beta chain comes out of a study of radiotherapy plus CTLA-4 blockade in lung cancer. V lost 2 bases to trimming and J lost 10 bases; unmatched junction nucleotides: 8. CDR3 length equals 14 residues. The germline gives CDR1 LGHNA, CDR2 YSLEER. Details on this clone: Its antigen is currently unknown.

Findings of the study overall: Reports state that early shifts in blood T cell clones, with interferon-beta, best predicted response. Radiotherapy was combined with ipilimumab, and tumor-derived TCR clones then expanded in blood.

Some clones are missing from TCRdb's copy, which holds only in-frame ones; the method was immunoSEQ multiplex PCR. Seen here are about 77,000 clones, 70% to 85% observed once, and the top ten hold more than 9%. The source was peripheral blood, collected from a patient treated with radiotherapy plus ipilimumab. The sequence came from a human donor with non-small cell lung cancer whose response to radiotherapy plus ipilimumab could not be evaluated. The chain has TRBV4-3 and TRBJ2-1, with 7 positions matching TRBD2. Written as DNA, the CDR3 is TGCGCCAGCAGCCAATCCTCACTAGCGTACGAGCAGTTCTTC. Translated: CASSQSSLAYEQFF.